The source of this T cell receptor (beta chain) is a study of blood T cell repertoires in COVID-19. Turning to the study itself: Acute and convalescent COVID-19 samples came from the United States, Italy and Spain. The cDNA or gDNA used as material had been derived from T cells, B-cell-depleted T cells, or PBMCs.

The ends lost 2 bases at V and 10 bases at J; junction bases unmatched: 10. CDR1 GTSNPN and CDR2 SVGIG come from the germline V gene (reference sequence). The CDR3 spans 15 residues. This clone occurred once. Authors' processing steps: Reference gene primer amplification yielded estimated nucleated cell counts. TCRdb's copy holds only in-frame clones and misses some; the assay was immunoSEQ multiplex PCR. V, J and clone size are those of that table, while D and trimming were read from the DNA. The data hold over 150,000 clones, with approximately 90% observed a single time. V and J are TRBV30 and TRBJ1-6, with 8 bases lining up with TRBD1. The origin of this receptor is a man younger than 35 who had recovered from COVID-19. Specimen: peripheral blood. The CDR3 loop reads CAWSLRLGQDSPLHF. The CDR3 coding sequence is TGTGCCTGGAGTTTACGTTTGGGACAGGACTCACCCCTCCACTTT.